This T cell receptor beta chain was retrieved from a study of blood T cell repertoires in COVID-19. The wider study: Sites in the United States, Italy and Spain provided acute and convalescent COVID-19 samples. Sample material is recorded as cDNA or gDNA derived from T cells, B-cell-depleted T cells, or PBMCs.

With respect to this clone: At one boundary the junction diverges from the germline segment, which might be a read error.

The germline V gene has CDR1 LNHDA and CDR2 SQIVND (reference sequence). The CDR3 contains 11 residues. Methods used by the authors: The authors estimated nucleated cell counts from reference gene primer amplification. Assay used: immunoSEQ multiplex PCR; TCRdb lists only in-frame clones, some missing. V, J and clone size are taken as reported in that table, and D and trimming were inferred from the DNA itself. The sample includes around 140,000 clones, over 70% of them seen just once. The sequence derives from a woman aged 60 to 75 with acute or convalescent COVID-19. The chain carries TRBV19 and TRBJ2-1; 12 bases fit TRBD2. The material sequenced was peripheral blood. The CDR3 sequence: CAIRTSGMTVF. The CDR3 nucleotides read TGTGCCATCCGGACTAGCGGGATGACGGTCTTC.